The sample holds one count of the clone carrying this T cell receptor (beta chain). These data come from a study of CD8 T cells in Susac syndrome. It was with random hexamers that about 0.45 to 1 ug RNA was reverse transcribed. Amplification of TCR beta CDR3 by immunoSEQ multiplex PCR spanned 54 Vbeta and 13 Jbeta. One entry per CDR3 protein, called by TCRdb with MiXCR from the immunoSEQ multiplex PCR reads. The table records roughly 170,000 distinct CDR3 sequences, approximately 93% of them present only once. The CDR3 has 15 amino acids. Germline V gives CDR1 SGHRS, CDR2 YFSETQ. The V end was cut by 0 bases, the J end by 2 bases, with 9 bases between.

The TCR originated in a human donor with multiple sclerosis. Input material: CD4+ T cells from PBMCs. The chain employs TRBV5-1 and TRBJ1-3; D gene ambiguous. This CDR3 reads CASSLVAGPGNTIYF. Written as DNA, the CDR3 is TGCGCCAGCAGCTTGGTCGCAGGTCCTGGAAACACCATATATTTT.